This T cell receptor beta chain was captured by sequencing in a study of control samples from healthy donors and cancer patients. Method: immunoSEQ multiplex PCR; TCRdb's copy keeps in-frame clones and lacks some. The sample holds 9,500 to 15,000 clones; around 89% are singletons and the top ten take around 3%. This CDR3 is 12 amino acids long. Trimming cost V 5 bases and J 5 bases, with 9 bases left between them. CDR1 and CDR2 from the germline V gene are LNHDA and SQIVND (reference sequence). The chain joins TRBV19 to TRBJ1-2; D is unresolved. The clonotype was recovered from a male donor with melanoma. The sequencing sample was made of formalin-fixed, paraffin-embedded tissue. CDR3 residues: CASSPKTYGYTF. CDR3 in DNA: TGTGCCAGTAGTCCCAAGACATATGGCTACACCTTC.